This T cell receptor (beta chain) emerged from a study of read filtering for tumor transcriptome and immune sequencing. Overall study findings and caveats: Sorted CD138-negative bone marrow cells were not purified T cells.

The table lists this clonotype with many counts. Its cognate antigen is unknown. Bone marrow was sampled from every patient at the time of active disease. Per the germline V gene, CDR1 is KGHDR and CDR2 is SFDVKD. The CDR3 has 16 residues. V shed 5 bases and J shed 2 bases, with 12 bases lying between them. Molecular barcoded adaptors covering alpha/delta and beta/gamma chains were used on about 390 ng RNA. In TCRdb, the reads were re-called with MiXCR into one record per CDR3 protein. The table shows some 120,000 distinct CDR3 sequences, with 10% to 15% occurring only once. The chain has TRBV24-1 and TRBJ2-6, with a tentative D call TRBD1 (7 bases). This TCR was recovered from a donor over 35 with multiple myeloma. What was sequenced was a population of CD138-negative cells sorted from bone marrow. For the CDR3, the DNA is TGTGCCACCAGTGCCGGCGGGACAGCTGGGGCCAACGTCCTGACTTTC. It yields the protein CATSAGGTAGANVLTF.